The T cell receptor beta chain under discussion was sequenced for a study of blood T cell repertoires in COVID-19 (TCRdb year 2020). With regard to the full study: Samples from collaborators originated in the United States, Italy and Spain and spanned both the acute and convalescent phases of COVID-19. The prospective study material was composed of cDNA or gDNA derived from T cells, B-cell-depleted T cells, or PBMCs. Subjects who had been exposed to COVID-19, were actively infected with it, or had recovered from it provided the deeply sampled blood TCRbeta repertoires that made up the dataset. A freely available public database, intended as a resource for researchers studying the immune response to SARS-CoV-2, is where the repertoires were released. Samples were obtained from the ongoing ImmuneRACE study (first 160 participants) and from about 1,300 subjects provided by 6 global collaborators. The sample metadata nearly always contained a de-identified subject ID, COVID-19 status, age in years and sex. HLA class I and class II types, where available, came from metadata supplied by the sample provider rather than from assay-based typing.

V lost 0 bases and J lost 5 bases, and the count of bases not matched to a germline gene is 5. Spanning cysteine to phenylalanine, the CDR3 consists of 16 amino acids. Left in the record is the CDR3 DNA by itself, 48 bases read in frame from the first base. The germline V gene supplies CDR1 SGHTA and CDR2 FQGTGA. Each collaborating institution followed its own protocols to collect whole blood in K2EDTA tubes. For TCRbeta analysis, collaborators shipped samples as frozen whole blood, isolated PBMCs, or DNA extracted from either of those sample types. TCRbeta CDR3 regions were amplified from genomic DNA using the immunoSEQ Assay, a bias-controlled multiplex PCR. Per the authors' processing: The number of nucleated cells in each sample was estimated from the amplification of reference gene primers within the assay. To quantify the absolute abundance of each unique TCRbeta CDR3 rearrangement, sequence reads were collapsed and filtered. For each sample, productive Simpson clonality was calculated as the square root of Simpson's diversity index across productive rearrangements. TCRdb provides this immuneACCESS table in a form limited to in-frame rearrangements. Some clones are lacking; in checked studies, under half of them reflect an unresolved V gene, and why the rest are absent is not known. The DNA was the basis for D and trimming; V, J and clone size are from that table. A total of fewer than 200,000 clones appear in this sample, around 82% of them only once. The biggest ten clones account for roughly 11% of the sample.

Overall results and qualifications from the work: The quantity of clinical and demographic metadata differed by source and by participant and was supplied without curation.

With regard to this clone: The target of this receptor is not known. No per-base quality is available; no much larger clone lies one base away.

The V and J segments used are TRBV7-3 and TRBJ2-1, with TRBD2 identical over 9 junction bases. The material sequenced was peripheral blood. This TCR derives from a man between 65 and 79 years old with active or convalescent COVID-19. Here the CDR3 is given as CASSLTRSSGNNEQFF. The DNA reads TGTGCCAGCAGCTTAACGAGGTCTAGCGGGAACAATGAGCAGTTCTTC.